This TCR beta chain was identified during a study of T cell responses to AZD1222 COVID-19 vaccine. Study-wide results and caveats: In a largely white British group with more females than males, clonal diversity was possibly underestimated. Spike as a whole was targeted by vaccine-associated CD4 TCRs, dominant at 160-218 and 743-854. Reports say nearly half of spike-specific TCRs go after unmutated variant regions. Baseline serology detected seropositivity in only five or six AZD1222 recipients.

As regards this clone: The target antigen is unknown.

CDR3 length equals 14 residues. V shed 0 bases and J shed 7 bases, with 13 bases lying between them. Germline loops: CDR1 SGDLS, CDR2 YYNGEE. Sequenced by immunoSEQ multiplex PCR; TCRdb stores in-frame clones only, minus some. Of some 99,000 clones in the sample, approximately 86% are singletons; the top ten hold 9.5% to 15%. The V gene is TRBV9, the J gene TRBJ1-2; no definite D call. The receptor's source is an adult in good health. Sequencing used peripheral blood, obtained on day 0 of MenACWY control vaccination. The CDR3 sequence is CASSVDPISGGYTF. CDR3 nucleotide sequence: TGTGCCAGCAGCGTAGACCCCATCTCGGGTGGCTACACCTTC.